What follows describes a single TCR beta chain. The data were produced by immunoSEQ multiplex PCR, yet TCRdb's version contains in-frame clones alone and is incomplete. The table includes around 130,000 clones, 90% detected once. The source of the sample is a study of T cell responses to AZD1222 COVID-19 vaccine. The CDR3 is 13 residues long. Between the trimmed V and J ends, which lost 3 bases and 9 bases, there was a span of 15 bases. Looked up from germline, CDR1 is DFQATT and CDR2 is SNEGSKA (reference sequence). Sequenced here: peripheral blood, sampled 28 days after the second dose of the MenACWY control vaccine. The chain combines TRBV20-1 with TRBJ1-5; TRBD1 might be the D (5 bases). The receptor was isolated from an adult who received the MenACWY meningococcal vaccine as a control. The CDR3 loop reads CSASDSPGTPQHF. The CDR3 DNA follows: TGCAGTGCTAGTGACAGCCCCGGGACGCCCCAGCATTTT.